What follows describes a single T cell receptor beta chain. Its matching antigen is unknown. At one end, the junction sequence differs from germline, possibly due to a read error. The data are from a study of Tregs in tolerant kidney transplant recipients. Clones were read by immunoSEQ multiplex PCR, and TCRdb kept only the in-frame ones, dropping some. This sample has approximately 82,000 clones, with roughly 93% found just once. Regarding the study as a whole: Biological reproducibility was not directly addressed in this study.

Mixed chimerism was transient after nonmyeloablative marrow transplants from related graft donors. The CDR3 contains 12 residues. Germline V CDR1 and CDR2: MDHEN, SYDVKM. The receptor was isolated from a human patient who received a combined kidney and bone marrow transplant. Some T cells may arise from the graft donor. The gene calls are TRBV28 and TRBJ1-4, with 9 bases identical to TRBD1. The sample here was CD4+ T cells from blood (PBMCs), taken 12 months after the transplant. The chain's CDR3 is CASSSLRRDRVF. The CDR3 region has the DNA TGTGCCAGCAGTTCTCTTAGACGGGACAGGGTATTT.